The sequence of this TCR beta chain was determined in a study of blood T cells in healthy people across ages. A sample-barcoded 5' primer and a J-beta primer mix were used in a second PCR of roughly 6 to 11 cycles. TCRdb re-analysed the 5' RACE reads in MiXCR, keeping a single row per CDR3 protein. The data show roughly 410,000 distinct CDR3 sequences, roughly half seen once. Comment on this clonotype: Its target is not known.

The authors drew ten milliliters of peripheral blood from each donor. The authors extracted at least 5.5 micrograms of total RNA per sample. General study points: It was not known whether donors were CMV positive (a possible confounder of expanded clonotype changes).

The source of this sequence is a man between 60 and 75 years old in good health. The sample consisted of blood.

CDR3 bases: TGCAGTGCTACCGGGACAGGGAGCACAGATACGCAGTATTTT. Its translation: CSATGTGSTDTQYF. The chain couples TRBV20-1 to TRBJ2-3, with 9 bases identical to TRBD1. CDR1 is DFQATT, CDR2 SNEGSKA, per germline (reference sequence). The CDR3 consists of 14 residues. The ends lost 4 bases at V and 0 bases at J; junction bases unmatched: 2.